This record concerns one TCR beta chain sequence. This sample was included in a study of tumor-infiltrating lymphocytes in glioblastoma multiforme. The CDR3 sequence is 17 residues long. With V trimmed by 0 bases and J by 8 bases, 13 bases remained unmatched. CDR1 and CDR2 from the germline V gene are MNHNS and SASEGT. Multiple V-beta primers and a C-beta primer amplified TCRB from RNA. TCRB cDNA was made from around 0.46 ug total RNA. From the multiplex PCR reads, TCRdb called clonotypes with MiXCR, one entry per CDR3 protein. Of fewer than 10,000 distinct CDR3 sequences in the sample, around 74% were seen once.

The rearrangement uses TRBV6-1 and TRBJ2-1; 7 bases line up with TRBD2. Sample: brain tumor tissue. The receptor was derived from a male donor with glioblastoma. The CDR3 DNA reads as TGTGCCAGCAGTGAAGCGGGAGGGGACTATTTCAGGGATGAGCAGTTCTTC. Translation: CASSEAGGDYFRDEQFF.